A selection of T cell receptor beta chains follows, all from one sample in a study of T cells after yellow fever vaccination. TCRdb re-called the 5' RACE reads through MiXCR, storing one row per CDR3 protein. In the table there are 45,000 to 60,000 distinct CDR3 sequences, approximately 6.6% of which are singletons. Sequencing was performed on CD8+ T cells not binding an NS4B(214-222) dextramer, sorted from PBMCs, taken roughly seven weeks after the first yellow fever vaccination. These receptors were collected from a man aged 18 to 29 who received the YFV17D yellow fever vaccine. Both conserved end residues are trimmed from each CDR3.

V gene	CDR3 protein
TRBV10-3	ATLPGTANEQF
TRBV7-7	ASSPEVAGAPEQF
TRBV6-5	ASSYSPGQGNIQY
TRBV12-3/TRBV12-4	ASSDDGDQF
TRBV7-9	ASSFSDEQY
TRBV30	AWSGSPDTQY
TRBV27	ASSLLPTGAGYT
TRBV4-1	ASSHQGLTGLGEQF
TRBV7-2	ASRGGAERGELF
TRBV11-2	ASSPRSDRGTDTQY
TRBV9	ASSAGTRYNEQF
TRBV20-1	SARDLETSYEQY
TRBV5-1	ASSWYGQGDEKLF
TRBV30	AWSGEGYTEAF
TRBV20-1	SAEALGLTSLGGANVLT
TRBV4-3	ASSQEGRGLAGELF
TRBV5-5	ASSLRGTGANYGYT
TRBV6-5	ASSYSPSGDTDTQY
TRBV2	ASEHLAGASSYEQY
TRBV9	ASSERGSYT
TRBV24-1	ATSDTPHGSNQPQH
TRBV20-1	SAIQRTAYGYT